The clone carrying this T cell receptor beta chain was seen only a few times. This entry belongs to a study of T cells after yellow fever vaccination. Using its own MiXCR run on the 5' RACE reads, TCRdb lists one record per CDR3 protein. The sample holds approximately 250,000 distinct CDR3 sequences, 5.5% to 8.5% seen once. This CDR3 contains 16 residues. Trimming shortened V by 6 bases and J by 2 bases, and 20 bases separated the two germline ends. Germline V gives CDR1 SGHRS, CDR2 YFSETQ. This sample comprised CD4+ T cells sorted from PBMCs, obtained on the day of the yellow fever booster vaccination. The V call is TRBV5-1, the J call TRBJ2-5, with a possible D match to TRBD2 (5 bases). This receptor was identified in a man aged 30 to 39 who received the YFV17D yellow fever vaccine. The CDR3 sequence: CASKTVASSGQETQYF. Written as DNA, the CDR3 is TGCGCCAGCAAAACCGTGGCTAGCAGTGGGCAAGAGACCCAGTACTTC.